Described below is a single TCR beta chain sequence and its context. Its cognate antigen has yet to be identified. No base-level quality is on record; no much larger clone is a single base apart. From cysteine to phenylalanine, the CDR3 is 15 amino acids long. CDR3 DNA only is kept here, 45 bases in frame from base 1. Trimming accounts for 5 bases at V and 4 bases at J, while the number of junction bases matched to no gene is 4. Based on the germline V gene (reference sequence), the CDR1 and CDR2 sequences are LNHNV and YYDKDF. This entry comes from a study of blood T cell repertoires in COVID-19 (dated by TCRdb to between 2020 and 2021). In the study overall: The collaborator samples originated in the United States, Italy and Spain and spanned the acute and convalescent phases of COVID-19. The prospective study material was composed of cDNA or gDNA derived from T cells, B-cell-depleted T cells, or PBMCs. Deeply sampled blood TCRbeta repertoires from subjects exposed to, actively infected with, or recovered from COVID-19 were included in the dataset. The repertoires were released in a freely available public database meant as a resource for research on the immune response to SARS-CoV-2. The samples were drawn from the first 160 participants of the ongoing ImmuneRACE study and from 1,254 subjects provided by 6 global collaborators. Sample metadata almost always included a de-identified subject ID, COVID-19 status, age in years and sex. Where available, HLA class I and class II types were taken from metadata supplied by the sample provider and were not determined by assay-based typing.

TCRbeta CDR3 regions were amplified from genomic DNA using the immunoSEQ Assay, a bias-controlled multiplex PCR. Per the authors' processing: Within the assay, amplification of reference gene primers was used to estimate how many nucleated cells each sample contained. To quantify the absolute abundance of each unique TCRbeta CDR3 rearrangement, sequence reads were collapsed and filtered. For each sample, productive Simpson clonality was calculated by taking the square root of Simpson's diversity index across productive rearrangements. What TCRdb holds here is the immuneACCESS table cut down to in-frame rearrangements. Part of the clones is not present; checked against another copy, under half of the missing clones reflect an unresolved V gene, and the others are unexplained. Clonal size and the V and J genes are those of that table, whereas D and trimming came from the DNA. Here the sample has approximately 290,000 clones; around 82% occur a single time. The top ten clonotypes cover 0.7% to 0.9% of the sample.

The paper as a whole reports these results and caveats: The quantity of clinical and demographic metadata differed by source and by participant and was supplied without curation.

At one collaborating source in Seattle, patients were enrolled during active infection and were followed longitudinally through the course of disease. Whole blood was collected in K2EDTA tubes by collaborating institutions according to the institutions' own protocols. For TCRbeta analysis, collaborator samples were shipped as frozen whole blood, as isolated PBMCs, or as DNA extracted from either sample type. The rearranged segments are TRBV15 and TRBJ2-2; the central 10 bases match TRBD2. This receptor was taken from a human donor with COVID-19, enrolled during active disease. The donor label of this sample is uncertain. Sequenced input: peripheral blood. Here is the DNA: TGTGCCACCAGCCCGGGACTAGCGACCACCGGGGAGCTGTTTTTT. Its product reads: CATSPGLATTGELFF.